This record looks at one TCR beta chain sequence and its context. Trimming at V came to 3 bases and at J to 8 bases, leaving 8 bases not matched to a gene. There are 16 residues in the CDR3. Germline loops: CDR1 KGHSH, CDR2 LQKENI. This entry belongs to a study of beta chain features in type 1 diabetes. Expressed TCRB transcripts were sequenced after all isolated RNA was converted to cDNA. The protocol was immunoSEQ multiplex PCR, while the TCRdb copy is restricted to in-frame clones and leaves out a portion. The sample includes more than 150,000 clones, about 13% of them seen just once. The material sequenced was central memory CD4+ T cells from blood. This rearrangement joins TRBV18 to TRBJ2-1; the match to TRBD2 covers 12 bases. The TCR sequence derives from a young woman in good health. The CDR3 DNA is TGTGCCAGCTCACCGTCCGGGACTAGCGGGCACCATGAGCAGTTCTTC. Translating it yields CASSPSGTSGHHEQFF. Variable domain in full (rest from reference TRBV18 and TRBJ2-1): NAGVMQNPRHLVRRRGQEARLRCSPMKGHSHVYWYRQLPEEGLKFMVYLQKENIIDESGMPKERFSAEFPKEGPSILRIQQVVRGDSAAYFCASSPSGTSGHHEQFFGPGTRLTVL.